This T cell receptor beta chain is from a study of OX40 agonist ivuxolimab in advanced cancers. The method was immunoSEQ multiplex PCR; TCRdb's version includes in-frame clones alone and lacks a portion of them. The sample carries about 69,000 clones, approximately 90% recorded once. Trimming cost V 5 bases and J 3 bases; bases outside gene matches: 16. The CDR3 sequence is 19 residues long. The germline gives CDR1 SGHVS, CDR2 FNYEAQ. This TCR was recovered from an adult with an advanced solid tumor such as melanoma, head and neck, liver or kidney cancer. The chain carries TRBV7-6 and TRBJ2-7, with 13 bases identical to TRBD2. The material sequenced was CD4+ or CD8+ T cells sorted from blood, taken in a trial of the OX40 agonist ivuxolimab. The chain's CDR3 is CASSLTRGGGLAGVYEQYF. Here the CDR3 DNA reads TGTGCCAGCAGCCTCACACGGGGGGGTGGACTAGCGGGAGTCTACGAGCAGTACTTC.